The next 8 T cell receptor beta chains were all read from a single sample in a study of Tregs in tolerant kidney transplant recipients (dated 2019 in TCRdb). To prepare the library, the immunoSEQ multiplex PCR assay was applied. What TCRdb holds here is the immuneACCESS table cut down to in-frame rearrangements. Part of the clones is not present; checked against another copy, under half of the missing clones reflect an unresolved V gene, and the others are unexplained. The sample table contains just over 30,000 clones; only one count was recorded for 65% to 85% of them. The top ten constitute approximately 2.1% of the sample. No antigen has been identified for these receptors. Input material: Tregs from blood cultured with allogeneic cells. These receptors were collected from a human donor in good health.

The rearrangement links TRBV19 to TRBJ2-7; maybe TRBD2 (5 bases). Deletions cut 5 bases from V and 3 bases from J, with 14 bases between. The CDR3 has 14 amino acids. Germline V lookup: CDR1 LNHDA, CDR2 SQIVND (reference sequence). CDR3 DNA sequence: TGTGCCAGTAGTCTCCAGACAAGCGGCTACGAGCAGTACTTC. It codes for CASSLQTSGYEQYF.

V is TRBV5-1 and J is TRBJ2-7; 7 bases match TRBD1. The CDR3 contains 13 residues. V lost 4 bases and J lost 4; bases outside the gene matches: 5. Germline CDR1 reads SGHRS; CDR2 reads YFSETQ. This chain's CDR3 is CASSPDREYEQYF. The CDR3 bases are TGCGCCAGCAGCCCCGACAGGGAGTACGAGCAGTACTTC.

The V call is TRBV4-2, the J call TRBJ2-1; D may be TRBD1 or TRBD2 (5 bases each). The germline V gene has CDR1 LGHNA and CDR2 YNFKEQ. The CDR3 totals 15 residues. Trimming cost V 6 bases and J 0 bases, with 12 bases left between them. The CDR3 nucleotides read TGTGCCAGCAGGCGCTTGGGGGACTCCTACAATGAGCAGTTCTTC. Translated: CASRRLGDSYNEQFF.

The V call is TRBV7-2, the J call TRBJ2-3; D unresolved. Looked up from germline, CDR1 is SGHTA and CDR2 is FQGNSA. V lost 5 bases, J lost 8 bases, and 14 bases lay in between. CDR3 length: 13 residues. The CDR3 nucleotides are TGTGCCAGCAGCCCTAACAGTGACGGTACGCAGTATTTT. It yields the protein CASSPNSDGTQYF. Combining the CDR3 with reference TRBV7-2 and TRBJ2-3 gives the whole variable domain GAGVSQSPSNKVTEKGKDVELRCDPISGHTALYWYRQSLGQGLEFLIYFQGNSAPDKSGLPSDRFSAERTGGSVSTLTIQRTQQEDSAVYLCASSPNSDGTQYFGPGTRLTVL.

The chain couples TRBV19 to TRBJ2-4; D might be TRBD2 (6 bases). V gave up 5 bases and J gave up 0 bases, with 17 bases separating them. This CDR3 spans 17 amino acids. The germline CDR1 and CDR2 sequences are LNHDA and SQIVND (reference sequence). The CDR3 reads CASSAHAGTLAKNIQYF. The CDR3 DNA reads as TGTGCCAGTAGTGCGCACGCCGGGACTCTAGCCAAAAACATTCAGTACTTC.

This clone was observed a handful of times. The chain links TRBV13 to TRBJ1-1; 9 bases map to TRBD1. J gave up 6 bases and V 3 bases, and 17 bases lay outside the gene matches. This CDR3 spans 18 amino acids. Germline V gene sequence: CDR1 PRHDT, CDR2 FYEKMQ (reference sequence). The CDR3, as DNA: TGTGCCAGCAGCTTGACTTACAGTATGACAGGGGGGAGGCCTGAAGCTTTCTTT. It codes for CASSLTYSMTGGRPEAFF.

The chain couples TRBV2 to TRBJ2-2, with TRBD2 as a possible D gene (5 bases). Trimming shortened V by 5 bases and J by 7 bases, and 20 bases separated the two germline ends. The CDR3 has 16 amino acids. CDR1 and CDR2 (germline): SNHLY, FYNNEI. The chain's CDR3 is CASSLHPWAGDGELFF. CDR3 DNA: TGTGCCAGCAGTTTGCACCCTTGGGCGGGCGACGGGGAGCTGTTTTTT.

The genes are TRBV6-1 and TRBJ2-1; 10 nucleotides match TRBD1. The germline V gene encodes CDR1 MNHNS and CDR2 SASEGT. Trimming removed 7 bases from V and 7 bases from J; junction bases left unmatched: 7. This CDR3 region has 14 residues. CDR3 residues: CASTPDRGANEQFF. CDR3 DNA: TGTGCCAGCACCCCGGACAGGGGGGCGAATGAGCAGTTCTTC.